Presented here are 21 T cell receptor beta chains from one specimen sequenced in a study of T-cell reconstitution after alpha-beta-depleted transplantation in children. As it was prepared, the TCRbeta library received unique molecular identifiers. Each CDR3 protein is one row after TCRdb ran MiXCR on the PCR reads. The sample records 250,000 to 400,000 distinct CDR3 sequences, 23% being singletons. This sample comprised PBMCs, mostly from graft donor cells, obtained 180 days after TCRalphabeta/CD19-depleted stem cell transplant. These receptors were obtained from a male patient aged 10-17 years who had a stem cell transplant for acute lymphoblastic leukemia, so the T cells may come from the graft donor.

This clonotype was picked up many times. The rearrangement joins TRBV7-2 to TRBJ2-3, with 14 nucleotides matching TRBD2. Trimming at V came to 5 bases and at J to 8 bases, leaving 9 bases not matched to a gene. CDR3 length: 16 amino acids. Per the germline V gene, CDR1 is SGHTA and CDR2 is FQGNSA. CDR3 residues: CASSPGTSGRVVTQYF. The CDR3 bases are TGTGCCAGCAGCCCAGGGACTAGCGGGAGAGTTGTTACGCAGTATTTT.

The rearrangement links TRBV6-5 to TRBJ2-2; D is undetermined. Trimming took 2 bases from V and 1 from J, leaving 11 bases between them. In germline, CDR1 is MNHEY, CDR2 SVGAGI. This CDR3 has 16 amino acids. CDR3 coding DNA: TGTGCCAGCAGTTACGTAGGCGTAGGGAACACCGGGGAGCTGTTTTTT. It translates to CASSYVGVGNTGELFF.

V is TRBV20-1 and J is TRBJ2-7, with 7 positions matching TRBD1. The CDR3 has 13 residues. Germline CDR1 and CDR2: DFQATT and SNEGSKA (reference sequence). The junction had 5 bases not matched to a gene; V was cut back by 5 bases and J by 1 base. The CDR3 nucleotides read TGCAGTGCTTCCGGGACAGCTTCCTACGAGCAGTACTTC. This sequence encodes CSASGTASYEQYF.

The CDR3 loop reads CASSLGGRAGETQYF. CDR3 nucleotides: TGCGCCAGCAGCTTGGGAGGAAGGGCAGGGGAGACCCAGTACTTC. The chain employs TRBV5-1 and TRBJ2-5, with a weak D call TRBD1 (5 bases). Between the trimmed V and J ends, which lost 0 bases and 5 bases, there was a span of 14 bases. Germline assignment: CDR1 SGHRS and CDR2 YFSETQ. This CDR3 is built from 15 residues. Variable domain in full (rest from reference TRBV5-1 and TRBJ2-5): KAGVTQTPRYLIKTRGQQVTLSCSPISGHRSVSWYQQTPGQGLQFLFEYFSETQRNKGNFPGRFSGRQFSNSRSEMNVSTLELGDSALYLCASSLGGRAGETQYFGPGTRLLVL.

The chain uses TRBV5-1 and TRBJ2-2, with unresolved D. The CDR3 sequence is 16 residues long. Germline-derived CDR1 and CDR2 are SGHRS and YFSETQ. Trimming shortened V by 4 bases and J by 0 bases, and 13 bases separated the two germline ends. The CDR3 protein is CASSPRFAPNTGELFF. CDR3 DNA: TGCGCCAGCAGCCCCAGGTTCGCCCCGAACACCGGGGAGCTGTTTTTT.

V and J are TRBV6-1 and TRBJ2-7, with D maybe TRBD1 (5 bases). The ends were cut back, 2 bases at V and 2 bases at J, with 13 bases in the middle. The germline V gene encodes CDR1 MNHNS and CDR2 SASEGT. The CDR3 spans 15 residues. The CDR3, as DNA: TGTGCCAGCAGTGAACAGGGCACCCACCCCTACGAGCAGTACTTC. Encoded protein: CASSEQGTHPYEQYF.

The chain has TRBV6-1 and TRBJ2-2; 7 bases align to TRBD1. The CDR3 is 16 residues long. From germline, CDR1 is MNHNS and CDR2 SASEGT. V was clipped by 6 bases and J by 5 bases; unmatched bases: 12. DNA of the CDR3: TGTGCCAGCAGGCCCCTCGACAGGGATCGAACCGGGGAGCTGTTTTTT. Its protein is CASRPLDRDRTGELFF.

CDR3 sequence: CASSQGRTSGRGGLAYNEQFF. CDR3 DNA sequence: TGCGCCAGCAGCCAAGGGCGGACTAGCGGGAGGGGGGGGCTGGCCTACAATGAGCAGTTCTTC. V and J are TRBV4-1 and TRBJ2-1; 15 bases fit TRBD2. The germline gives CDR1 MGHRA, CDR2 YSYEKL. The CDR3 is 21 amino acids. The J segment lost 2 bases and the V segment lost 1 base, leaving 12 bases of the junction unmatched.

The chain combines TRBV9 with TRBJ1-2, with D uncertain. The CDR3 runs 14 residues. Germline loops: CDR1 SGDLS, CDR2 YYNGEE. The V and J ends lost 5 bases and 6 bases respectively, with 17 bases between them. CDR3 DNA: TGTGCCAGCAGATCGAAAGATGGGATGAATGGCTACACCTTC. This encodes CASRSKDGMNGYTF.

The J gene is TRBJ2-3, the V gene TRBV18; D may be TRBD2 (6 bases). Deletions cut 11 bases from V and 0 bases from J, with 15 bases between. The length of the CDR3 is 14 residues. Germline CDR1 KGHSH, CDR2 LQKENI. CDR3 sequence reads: CACLEGLSTDTQYF. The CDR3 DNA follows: TGTGCCTGCTTGGAGGGACTCAGCACAGATACGCAGTATTTT.

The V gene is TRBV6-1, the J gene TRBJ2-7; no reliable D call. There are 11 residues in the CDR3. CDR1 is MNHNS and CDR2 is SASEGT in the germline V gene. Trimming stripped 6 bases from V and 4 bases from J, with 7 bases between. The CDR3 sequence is CASRATYEQYF. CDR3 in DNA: TGTGCCAGCAGGGCTACTTACGAGCAGTACTTC.

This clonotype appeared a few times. DNA of the CDR3: TGTGCCAGCAGCATCCGACGGGGACCCGGATTTACCTACGAGCAGTACTTC. This gives the protein CASSIRRGPGFTYEQYF. The chain joins TRBV12-3 or TRBV12-4 to TRBJ2-7, with D perhaps being TRBD1 or TRBD2 (5 bases each). The germline V and J ends were trimmed by 6 bases and 2 bases, with 23 bases remaining between them. The CDR3 spans 17 residues.

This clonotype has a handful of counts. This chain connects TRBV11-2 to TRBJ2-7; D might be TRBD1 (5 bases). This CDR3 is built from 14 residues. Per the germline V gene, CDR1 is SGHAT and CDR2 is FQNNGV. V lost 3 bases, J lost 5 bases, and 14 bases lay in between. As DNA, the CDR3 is TGTGCCAGCAGCTTGACAGCCCTGTTCAACGAGCAGTACTTC. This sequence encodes CASSLTALFNEQYF.

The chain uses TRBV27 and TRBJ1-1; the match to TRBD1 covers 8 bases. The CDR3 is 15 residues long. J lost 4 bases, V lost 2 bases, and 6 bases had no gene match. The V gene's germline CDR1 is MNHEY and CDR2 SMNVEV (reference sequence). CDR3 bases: TGTGCCAGCAGTTTACGACAGGGGTCTCCCACTGAAGCTTTCTTT. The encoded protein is CASSLRQGSPTEAFF.

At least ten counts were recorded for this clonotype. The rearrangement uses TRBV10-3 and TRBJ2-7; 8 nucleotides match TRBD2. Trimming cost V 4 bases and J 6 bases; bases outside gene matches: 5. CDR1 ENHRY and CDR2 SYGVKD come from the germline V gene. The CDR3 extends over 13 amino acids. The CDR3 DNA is TGTGCCATCAGTGCACGGGAGGGCCTCGAGCAGTACTTC. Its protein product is CAISAREGLEQYF.

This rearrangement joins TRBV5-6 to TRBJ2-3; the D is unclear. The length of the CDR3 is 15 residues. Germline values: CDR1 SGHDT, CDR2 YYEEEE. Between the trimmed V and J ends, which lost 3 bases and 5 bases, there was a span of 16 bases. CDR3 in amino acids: CASSWTGHPGDTQYF. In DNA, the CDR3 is TGTGCCAGCAGCTGGACGGGCCATCCGGGAGATACGCAGTATTTT.

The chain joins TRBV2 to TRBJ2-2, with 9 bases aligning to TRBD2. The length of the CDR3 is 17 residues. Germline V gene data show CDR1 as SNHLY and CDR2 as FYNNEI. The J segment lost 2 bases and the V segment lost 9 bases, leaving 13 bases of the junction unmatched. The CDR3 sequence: CASTRPRTSVNTGELFF. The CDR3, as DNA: TGTGCCAGTACACGACCCAGGACTAGCGTAAACACCGGGGAGCTGTTTTTT.

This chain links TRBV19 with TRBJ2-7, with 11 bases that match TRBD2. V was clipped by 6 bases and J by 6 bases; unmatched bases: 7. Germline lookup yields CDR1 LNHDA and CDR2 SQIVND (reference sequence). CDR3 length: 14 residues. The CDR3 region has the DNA TGTGCCAGTAGCATCACTAGCGGGAGCGCCGAGCAGTACTTC. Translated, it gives CASSITSGSAEQYF. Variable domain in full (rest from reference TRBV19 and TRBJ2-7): DGGITQSPKYLFRKEGQNVTLSCEQNLNHDAMYWYRQDPGQGLRLIYYSQIVNDFQKGDIAEGYSVSREKKESFPLTVTSAQKNPTAFYLCASSITSGSAEQYFGPGTRLTVT.

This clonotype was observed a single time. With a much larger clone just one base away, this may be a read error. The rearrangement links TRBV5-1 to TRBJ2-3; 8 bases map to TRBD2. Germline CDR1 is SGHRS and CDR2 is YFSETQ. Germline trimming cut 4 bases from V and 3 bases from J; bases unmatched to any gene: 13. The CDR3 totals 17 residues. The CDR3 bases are TGCGCCAGCAGCCGGGGACTAGTGCGACCCGGGACAGATACGCAGTATTTT. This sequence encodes CASSRGLVRPGTDTQYF.

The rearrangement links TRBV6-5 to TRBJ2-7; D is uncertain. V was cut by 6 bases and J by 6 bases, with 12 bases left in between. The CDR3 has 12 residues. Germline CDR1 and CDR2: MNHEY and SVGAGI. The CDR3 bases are TGTGCCAGCAGCCTCATGGTTGGCGAGCAGTACTTC. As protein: CASSLMVGEQYF.

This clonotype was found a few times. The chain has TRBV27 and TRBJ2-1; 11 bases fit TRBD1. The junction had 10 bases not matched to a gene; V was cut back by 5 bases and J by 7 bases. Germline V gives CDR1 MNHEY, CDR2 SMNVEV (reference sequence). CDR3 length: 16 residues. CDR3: CASSPEGQGVLNEQFF. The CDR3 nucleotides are TGTGCCAGCAGTCCAGAGGGACAGGGGGTTCTTAATGAGCAGTTCTTC.